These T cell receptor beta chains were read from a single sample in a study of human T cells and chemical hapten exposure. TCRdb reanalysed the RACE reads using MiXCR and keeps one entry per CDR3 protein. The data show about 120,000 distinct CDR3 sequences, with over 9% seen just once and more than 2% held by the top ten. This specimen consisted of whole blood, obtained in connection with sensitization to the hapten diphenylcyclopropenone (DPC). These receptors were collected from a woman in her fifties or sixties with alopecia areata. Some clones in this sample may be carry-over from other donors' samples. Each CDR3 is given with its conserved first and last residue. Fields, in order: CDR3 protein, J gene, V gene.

CDR3 protein: CASSLPIFSGRNNEQFF
J gene: TRBJ2-1
V gene: TRBV7-2

CDR3 protein: CASSEAGGHEQFF
J gene: TRBJ2-1
V gene: TRBV25-1

CDR3 protein: CSVERVDTEAFF
J gene: TRBJ1-1
V gene: TRBV29-1

CDR3 protein: CASSLGSGGNTQYF
J gene: TRBJ2-3
V gene: TRBV7-8

CDR3 protein: CASSPSPGSGETQYF
J gene: TRBJ2-5
V gene: TRBV7-2

CDR3 protein: CASSLGTHSNQPQHF
J gene: TRBJ1-5
V gene: TRBV5-6

CDR3 protein: CASSLAGPTEAFF
J gene: TRBJ1-1
V gene: TRBV5-1

CDR3 protein: CASSNLAGGREQYF
J gene: TRBJ2-7
V gene: TRBV7-6

CDR3 protein: CSVEQEMNTEAFF
J gene: TRBJ1-1
V gene: TRBV29-1

CDR3 protein: CASSSGTWEQYF
J gene: TRBJ2-7
V gene: TRBV2

CDR3 protein: CASSQDLTSAGNTQYF
J gene: TRBJ2-3
V gene: TRBV14

CDR3 protein: CSARDLTSALETQYF
J gene: TRBJ2-5
V gene: TRBV20-1

CDR3 protein: CSARVAGPSWEQYF
J gene: TRBJ2-7
V gene: TRBV20-1

CDR3 protein: CASSSSGRETQYF
J gene: TRBJ2-5
V gene: TRBV18

CDR3 protein: CSVAGQVSEQYF
J gene: TRBJ2-7
V gene: TRBV29-1

CDR3 protein: CSVLGQESAGELFF
J gene: TRBJ2-2
V gene: TRBV29-1

CDR3 protein: CASSSGQERDTQYF
J gene: TRBJ2-3
V gene: TRBV5-1

CDR3 protein: CASSLYRGMNTEAFF
J gene: TRBJ1-1
V gene: TRBV13

CDR3 protein: CASLPPQGSGANVLTF
J gene: TRBJ2-6
V gene: TRBV28

CDR3 protein: CASSQDIPHNEQFF
J gene: TRBJ2-1
V gene: TRBV3-1

CDR3 protein: CASSYFFSGVSDEQFF
J gene: TRBJ2-1
V gene: TRBV6-5

CDR3 protein: CASSQDNRVRFF
J gene: TRBJ2-1
V gene: TRBV3-1

CDR3 protein: CASSPDAPRYQPQHF
J gene: TRBJ1-5
V gene: TRBV12-3/TRBV12-4

CDR3 protein: CASKAGGKGYTF
J gene: TRBJ1-2
V gene: TRBV12-3/TRBV12-4

CDR3 protein: CASSPGQEAYEQYF
J gene: TRBJ2-7
V gene: TRBV13

CDR3 protein: CASSLATGVGEQYF
J gene: TRBJ2-7
V gene: TRBV5-1

CDR3 protein: CSARVDTGELFF
J gene: TRBJ2-2
V gene: TRBV20-1